This T cell receptor beta chain derives from a study of T cells in Graves' hyperthyroidism and ophthalmopathy. Overall study findings and caveats: Most thyroid clonotypes with frequency above 0.001 were detected in blood. The model foresaw ophthalmopathy a median approximately 6.1 months prior to onset.

Germline CDR1 MDHEN, CDR2 SYDVKM. The CDR3 consists of 16 residues. V lost 5 bases to trimming and J lost 0 bases, with 16 bases between them. RNA transcripts gave rise to amplified TCR beta CDR3 regions. In the first-round RT-PCR of the TCR CDR3, the HTBI primer set was used. One entry per CDR3 protein results from TCRdb running MiXCR on the multiplex PCR reads. This table holds about 640,000 distinct CDR3 sequences, roughly 15% found once. This clonotype was detected ten times or more. No antigen is known for it. Reasons for excluding patients were uncontrolled infection, other autoimmune disease, pregnancy or lactation. Out of over 7.5 ml of fresh peripheral blood came the PBMCs.

The sequence derives from a woman aged 50 to 65 with Graves' ophthalmopathy. Sequenced input: blood. The V gene is TRBV28, the J gene TRBJ2-5, with D perhaps given as TRBD1 or TRBD2 (6 bases each). CDR3 in DNA: TGTGCCAGCAGTCCCAGAGGGGGGTTGTACCAAGAGACCCAGTACTTC. The encoded protein is CASSPRGGLYQETQYF.